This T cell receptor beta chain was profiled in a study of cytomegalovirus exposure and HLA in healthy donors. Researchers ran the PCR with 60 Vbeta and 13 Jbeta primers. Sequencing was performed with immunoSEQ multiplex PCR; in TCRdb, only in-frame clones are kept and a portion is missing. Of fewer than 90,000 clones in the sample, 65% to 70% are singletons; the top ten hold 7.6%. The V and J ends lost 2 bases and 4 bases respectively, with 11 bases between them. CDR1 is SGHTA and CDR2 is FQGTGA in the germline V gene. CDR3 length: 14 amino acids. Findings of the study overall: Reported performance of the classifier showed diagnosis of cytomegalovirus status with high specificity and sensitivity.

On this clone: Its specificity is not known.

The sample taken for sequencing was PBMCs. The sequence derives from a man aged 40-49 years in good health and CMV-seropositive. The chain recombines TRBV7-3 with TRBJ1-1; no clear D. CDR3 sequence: CASSLGAGGTEAFF. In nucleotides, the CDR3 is TGTGCCAGCAGCTTAGGCGCGGGCGGCACTGAAGCTTTCTTT.